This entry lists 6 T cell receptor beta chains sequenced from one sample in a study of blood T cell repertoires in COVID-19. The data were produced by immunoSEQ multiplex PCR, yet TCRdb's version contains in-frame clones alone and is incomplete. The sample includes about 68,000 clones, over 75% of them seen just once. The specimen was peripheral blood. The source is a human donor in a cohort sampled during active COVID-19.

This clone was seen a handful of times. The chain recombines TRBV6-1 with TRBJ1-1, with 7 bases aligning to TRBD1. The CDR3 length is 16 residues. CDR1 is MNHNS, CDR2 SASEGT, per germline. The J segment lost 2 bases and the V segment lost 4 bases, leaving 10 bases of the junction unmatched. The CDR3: CASSATQTGRNTEAFF. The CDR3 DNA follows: TGTGCCAGCAGTGCTACCCAGACAGGGAGAAACACTGAAGCTTTCTTT.

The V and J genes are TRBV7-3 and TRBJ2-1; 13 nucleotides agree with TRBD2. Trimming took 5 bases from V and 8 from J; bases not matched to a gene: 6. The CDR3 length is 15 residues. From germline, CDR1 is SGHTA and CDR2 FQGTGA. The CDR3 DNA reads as TGTGCCAGCAGCAATGGACTAGCGGGAGCGTATGAGCAGTTCTTC. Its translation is CASSNGLAGAYEQFF.

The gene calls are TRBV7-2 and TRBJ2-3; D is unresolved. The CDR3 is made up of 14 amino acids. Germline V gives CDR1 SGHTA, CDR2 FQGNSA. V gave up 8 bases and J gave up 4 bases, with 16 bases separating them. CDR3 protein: CASEARKVADTQYF. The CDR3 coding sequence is TGTGCCAGCGAGGCTAGGAAGGTCGCAGATACGCAGTATTTT.

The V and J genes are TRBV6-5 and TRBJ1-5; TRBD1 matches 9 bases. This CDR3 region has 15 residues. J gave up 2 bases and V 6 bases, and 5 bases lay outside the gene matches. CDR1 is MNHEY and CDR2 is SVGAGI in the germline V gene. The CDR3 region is CASSRGQGRNQPQHF. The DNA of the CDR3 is TGTGCCAGCAGCCGGGGACAGGGCCGCAATCAGCCCCAGCATTTT.

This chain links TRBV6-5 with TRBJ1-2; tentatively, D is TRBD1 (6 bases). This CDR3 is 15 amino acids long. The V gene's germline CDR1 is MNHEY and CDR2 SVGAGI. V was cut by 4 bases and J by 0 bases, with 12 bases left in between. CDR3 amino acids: CASSFYRASNYGYTF. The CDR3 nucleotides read TGTGCCAGCAGTTTCTACAGGGCCTCTAACTATGGCTACACCTTC.

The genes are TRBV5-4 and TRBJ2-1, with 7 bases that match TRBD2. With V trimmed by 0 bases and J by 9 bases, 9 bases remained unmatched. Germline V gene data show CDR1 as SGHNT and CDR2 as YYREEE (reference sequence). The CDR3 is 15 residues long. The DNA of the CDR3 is TGTGCCAGCAGCTTGGTAGCGGGCGGGGACGGTGAGCAGTTCTTC. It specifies CASSLVAGGDGEQFF.